This entry is about one T cell receptor beta chain. Its recognized antigen is unknown. Base quality data are lacking; no much larger clone is found one base away. Relative to germline, V is 4 bases shorter and J is 1 base shorter, with 8 bases between their ends. The CDR3 runs 13 amino acids, cysteine and phenylalanine included. Left in the record is the CDR3 DNA by itself, 39 bases read in frame from the first base. CDR1 DFQATT and CDR2 SNEGSKA were looked up in the germline V gene (reference sequence). This entry comes from a study of blood T cells in healthy people across ages (dated by TCRdb to between 2015 and 2016). Broadly, across the study: Template switching captured roughly one uniquely barcoded TCR beta cDNA molecule per two T cells in model experiments. To avoid experimental bias, donors of different ages were spread randomly across the sequencing lanes. Using the same blood draw, the study looked at two additional independent replicas of 1 million unique cDNA reads for two donors, one aged 18 to 30 and the other aged 80 or older. The donors were split into four age groups: young (average about 15 years), middle-aged (more than 35), aged (around 67) and long-lived (roughly 80). The study measured age-related changes in TCR beta repertoire diversity using deep sequencing normalized with unique cDNA molecular identifiers.

Receptors were amplified or captured by 5' RACE. Sequencing used an Illumina HiSeq 2500. A second PCR of roughly 7 to 11 cycles was performed with a sample-barcoded 5' primer and a J-beta primer mix. Each TCR beta cDNA molecule received a unique molecular identifier from a template-switch 5' adaptor carrying 12 random nucleotides. Each sample yielded at least 2.5 million CDR3-containing paired-end reads. All of the RNA was converted into first-strand cDNA using the Mint cDNA synthesis kit, with a TRBC-specific oligonucleotide serving as the primer. After uracil-DNA glycosylase treatment, a first 18-cycle PCR used universal primers M1SS and BC2_uni_R on all cDNA. For the original study's pipeline: For normalization, 1 million high-quality reads, each with a distinct molecular identifier, were randomly selected from each sample. Reads sharing molecular identifiers were discarded rather than binned into consensus sequences. CDR3 identification, clonotype clustering and error correction used MiTCR with a Q25 quality threshold and the strictest error-elimination algorithm. Lower-bound total TCR beta diversity was estimated with a nonparametric unseen species model using Euler transformation. The raw public data were reprocessed by TCRdb itself: fastp quality trimming at Q25, MiXCR clonotype calling, in-frame beta chains only. A single entry per CDR3 protein holds the most common genes and DNA from its merged rows. TCRdb, rather than the study authors, made the V and J calls. For this sample there are 1.5 million to 2 million distinct CDR3 sequences; less than 50% appear just once. The ten largest make up roughly 2% of the sample.

What the study reported, not specific to this receptor: Compared with the aged group, more naive CD4+ T cells, fewer expanded clones and increased TCR diversity were shown by the long-lived group, suggesting age selection. Donor CMV infection status was unknown, potentially confounding age-related changes in expanded clonotypes. As age increased, observed TCR beta diversity per million T cells dropped in a roughly linear way, and a significant reduction was already evident by age 40. Since profiling was done on bulk unsorted PBMCs, naive and antigen-experienced compartments could not be conclusively compared. Total diversity estimates from one million sequenced T cells were considered lower bounds and underestimates. There was a strong correlation between observed TCR beta diversity and the percentage of naive T cells measured by flow cytometry.

Systemically healthy Caucasian individuals from Russia, 35 to 50 in total and aged about 6 to 90 years, were included as donors. About 10 milliliters of peripheral blood were drawn from each donor into EDTA-treated Vacutainer tubes. Ficoll-Paque density-gradient centrifugation was used to isolate PBMCs, with at least 7 million per sample. Trizol reagent was used to extract total RNA from the PBMCs, yielding at least 5.5 micrograms per sample. For every donor, flow cytometry on a PBMC aliquot measured the percentage of naive CD45RAhigh/CD27high T cells. Sample: blood. The V and J segments used are TRBV20-1 and TRBJ2-1; no D gene can be assigned with confidence. This sequence was found in a woman aged 40 to 50 in good health. The CDR3 in this case is CSAMSISYNEQFF. In nucleotide form, the sequence is TGCAGTGCTATGAGTATTTCCTACAATGAGCAGTTCTTC.